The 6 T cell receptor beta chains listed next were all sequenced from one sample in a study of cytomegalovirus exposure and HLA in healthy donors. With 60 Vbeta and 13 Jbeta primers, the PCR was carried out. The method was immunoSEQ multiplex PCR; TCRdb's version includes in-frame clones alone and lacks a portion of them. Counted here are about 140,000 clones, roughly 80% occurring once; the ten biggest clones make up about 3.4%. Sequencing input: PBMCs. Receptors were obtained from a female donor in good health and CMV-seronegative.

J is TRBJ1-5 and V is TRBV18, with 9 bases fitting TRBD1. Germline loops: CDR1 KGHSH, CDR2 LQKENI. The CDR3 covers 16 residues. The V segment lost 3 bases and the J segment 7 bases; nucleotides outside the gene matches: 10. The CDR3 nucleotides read TGTGCCAGCTCACCTAATCAGGACAGGGGTGGACAGCCCCAGCATTTT. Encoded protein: CASSPNQDRGGQPQHF.

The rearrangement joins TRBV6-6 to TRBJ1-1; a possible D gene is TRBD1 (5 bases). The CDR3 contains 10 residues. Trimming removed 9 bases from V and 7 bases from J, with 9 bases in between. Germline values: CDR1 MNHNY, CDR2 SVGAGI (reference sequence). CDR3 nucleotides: TGTGCCAGAGGGAGGGGTGAAGCTTTCTTT. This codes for CARGRGEAFF.

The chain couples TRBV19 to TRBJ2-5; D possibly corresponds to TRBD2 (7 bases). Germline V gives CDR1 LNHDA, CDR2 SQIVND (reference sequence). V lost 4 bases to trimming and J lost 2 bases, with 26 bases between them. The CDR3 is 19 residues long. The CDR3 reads CASSRQSLGGANIQETQYF. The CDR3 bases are TGTGCCAGTAGTAGACAATCTTTAGGGGGGGCAAATATTCAAGAGACCCAGTACTTC.

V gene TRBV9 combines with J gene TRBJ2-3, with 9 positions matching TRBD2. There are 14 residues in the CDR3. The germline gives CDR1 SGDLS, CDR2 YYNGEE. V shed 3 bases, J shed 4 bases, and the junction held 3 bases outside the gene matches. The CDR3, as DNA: TGTGCCAGCAGCGCAAGGACTAGCGCAGATACGCAGTATTTT. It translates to CASSARTSADTQYF. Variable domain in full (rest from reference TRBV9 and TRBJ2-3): DSGVTQTPKHLITATGQRVTLRCSPRSGDLSVYWYQQSLDQGLQFLIQYYNGEERAKGNILERFSAQQFPDLHSELNLSSLELGDSALYFCASSARTSADTQYFGPGTRLTVL.

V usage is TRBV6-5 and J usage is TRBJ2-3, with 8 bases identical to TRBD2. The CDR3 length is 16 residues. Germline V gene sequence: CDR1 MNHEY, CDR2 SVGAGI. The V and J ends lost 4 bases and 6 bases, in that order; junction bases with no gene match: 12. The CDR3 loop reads CASSSLSGASTDTQYF. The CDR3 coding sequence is TGTGCCAGCAGTTCACTTAGCGGGGCCAGTACGGATACGCAGTATTTT.

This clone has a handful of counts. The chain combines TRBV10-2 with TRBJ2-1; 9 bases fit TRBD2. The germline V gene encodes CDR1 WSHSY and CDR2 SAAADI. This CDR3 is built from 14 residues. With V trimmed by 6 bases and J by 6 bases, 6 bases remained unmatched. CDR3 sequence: CASSLAGVPNEQFF. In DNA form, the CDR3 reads TGCGCCAGCAGCTTAGCGGGAGTACCCAATGAGCAGTTCTTC.